This T cell receptor (beta chain) was recovered during a study of control samples from healthy donors and cancer patients. TCRdb's table, derived via immunoSEQ multiplex PCR, lists solely in-frame clones and lacks some. The sample has about 110,000 clones; around four fifths are singletons. V was shortened by 2 bases and J by 2 bases, with 6 bases between the two germline ends. Germline CDR1 and CDR2: LGHNA and YSLEER. The CDR3 is 13 residues long. Sequenced sample: blood. The rearrangement joins TRBV4-3 to TRBJ1-2; D gene uncertain. The source is a man between 18 and 35 years old in good health. CDR3 loop: CASSQMSNYGYTF. The CDR3 DNA is TGCGCCAGCAGCCAAATGTCCAACTATGGCTACACCTTC.